This TCR beta chain was profiled in a study of blood T cell repertoires in COVID-19. The data were produced by immunoSEQ multiplex PCR, yet TCRdb's version contains in-frame clones alone and is incomplete. The sample yields some 130,000 clones, about 92% seen once. The CDR3 is 11 residues long. Germline CDR1 reads SNHLY; CDR2 reads FYNNEI. Trimming took 6 bases from V and 12 from J, leaving 14 bases between them. The sequence was obtained from a man between 60 and 70 years old with COVID-19, enrolled during active disease. The chain couples TRBV2 to TRBJ1-2; D is perhaps TRBD1 (5 bases). The specimen sequenced was peripheral blood. For the CDR3, the DNA is TGTGCCAGCAGGACGACAGAGACCCACACCTTC. Its protein is CASRTTETHTF.